This TCR beta chain was identified in a study of cytomegalovirus exposure and HLA in healthy donors listed by TCRdb under 2017. Concerning the study at large: In an earlier analysis of fewer than 750 of the donors, 250 to 350 Gb of sequence data and 90 million to 130 million unique TCR beta sequences from 180 million or so T cells were reported. Roughly 310 gigabases of sequencing data and approximately 85 million unique TCR sequences were included in an early release covering roughly 600 HLA-typed donors. Of the roughly 410 genotyped donors, more than 75% were placed in the genetic ancestry cluster associated with self-reported Caucasian donors. The study aimed to test whether cataloging public T cell receptors could reveal signatures of past pathogen exposure. The T cell repertoires of 666 subjects were profiled by immunosequencing and related to cytomegalovirus serostatus. In addition to the first cohort of 650 to 800 subjects, a separate validation cohort of 120 different subjects was used. To predict cytomegalovirus infection status, the study combined high-throughput TCR immunosequencing, statistical association of individual TCRs with disease status, and machine learning. To study patterns of TCR occurrence, a later analysis re-analyzed previously published TCR beta repertoires from just over 650 donors and added high-resolution HLA genotyping. The later analysis used no new phenotypic data to find candidate immune exposures, relying instead on TCR beta sequences and their occurrence across donors. An earlier analysis of 500 to 650 of the donors applied high-throughput TCR beta sequencing to assess whether each TCR beta V gene segment acted as functional or pseudogenic. Donor age, sex, ethnicity and CMV serostatus were compiled together with the repertoire data. A later genetic analysis took genome-wide SNP genotypes for 398 of the 666 donors and used that subset as a discovery cohort. All discovery cohort repertoires had been generated using a single sequencing platform. Class I and class II HLA loci were covered by the typing at four-digit resolution. Typing coverage varied by locus: 629-630 donors for A, B, C, DRB1 and DQB1; some 520 for DQA1; more than 600 for DPA1; some 470 for DPB1. Roughly 5 DR-DQ haplotypes were handled as single units for association and clustering because linkage in the cohort was strong. Among around 400 genotyped donors of the cohort, an average of roughly 240,000 unique TCR beta nucleotide sequences were sequenced per donor, about a sixth of them non-productive.

Receptor libraries were prepared by the immunoSEQ multiplex PCR assay. For the multiplex PCR, a mixture combining 60 forward primers for TCR Vbeta segments and 13 reverse primers for TCR Jbeta segments was used. The CDR3 region of rearranged TCR beta genes was amplified from genomic DNA by a multiplex PCR assay. The amplified TCR beta libraries were sequenced on the Illumina HiSeq System as 87-base-pair reads. For the original study's pipeline: In a later analysis, roughly 80 million unique TCR beta chains were counted across the roughly 610 repertoires, and about 9.9 million of these chains were shared by at least two donors. Raw reads were error-corrected and collapsed into unique sequences by a nearest-neighbor algorithm in which closely related sequences were merged to remove PCR and sequencing errors. Alignment of CDR3 sequences to IMGT reference sequences was used to assign V, D and J gene segments. For a sequence to be retained, a match of at least six nucleotides to both a V gene segment and a J gene segment was required. Rearrangements were classified as productive when the CDR3 lacked stop codons and remained in frame with V and J, and all other rearrangements were classified as non-productive. CDR3 was defined by IMGT convention, running from the second conserved V-encoded cysteine to the conserved J-encoded phenylalanine. The earlier analysis of 550 to 650 of the donors excluded any sequence lacking an unambiguous match to a single V gene segment. In an earlier analysis of about 590 of the donors, a V segment was called functional when productive rearrangements were above 56.7%, and segregating when the standard deviation between donors exceeded 5%. To diagnose cytomegalovirus status from the catalog of TCR beta chain sequences, a statistical classification framework was built. V and J gene assignment, in a later analysis, came from comparing TCR nucleotide sequences with IMGT/GENE-DB human TR gene sequences. The TCRdist pipeline was used in a later analysis to assign CDR3 sequences and most-parsimonious VDJ recombination scenarios. In a later analysis, each TCR beta chain was defined by its CDR3 amino acid sequence together with its V-gene family, and reads lacking a unique V-gene family were excluded. To address suspected cross-contamination and a sequencing artifact, a later analysis removed approximately 600 highly shared, low-generation-probability nucleotide sequences. A later analysis calculated a clonal expansion index for each public chain from normalized within-repertoire ranks of inferred template counts. In a later analysis, generation probabilities were computed using a VDJ recombination model fitted to out-of-frame rearrangements, and the results were checked against IGoR. A later analysis scored TCR-TCR, TCR-HLA and TCR-CMV co-occurrence with hypergeometric tests, applying a repertoire-size bias correction to TCR pairs. A later analysis estimated false discovery rates by permuting HLA or CMV assignments 20 times. In a later analysis, co-occurring TCRs were grouped using DBSCAN, with TCRdist sequence similarity added in when clustering inside HLA-allele-positive subsets. Repertoires with fewer than 30,000 or more than 120,000 public chains, plus five repertoires with anomalous nucleotide sharing, were excluded from co-occurrence clustering. The source is immuneACCESS, and TCRdb retained only in-frame sequences with V and J called. Part of the clones is not carried over; for the studies checked, unresolved V genes explain less than half of this, and the remainder is unexplained. The V and J calls and clone size were taken over from that table, and D and trimming were inferred from the DNA. The sample table contains around 170,000 clones; only one count was recorded for approximately 84% of them. Approximately 2.4% of the sample is taken by the ten largest.

Concerning this clone: Its antigen target is currently unknown. Within one base of it there is no much larger clone, and no base qualities were kept.

Germline trimming amounts to 4 bases on V and 4 bases on J, with 4 as the count of junction bases outside the gene matches. Taken from the germline V gene, the CDR1 and CDR2 loops are MNHEY and SVGAGI. The CDR3 covers 15 residues, taking in both the cysteine and the phenylalanine. CDR3 DNA only is kept here, 45 bases in frame from base 1. The cohort comprised around 690 healthy bone marrow donors. At the time of sampling, every cohort member was nominally healthy, though immune exposures that went unrecorded were likely present. The donor tested CMV seropositive and was one of the 289 seropositive cohort members. Every donor gave a peripheral blood sample, and the peripheral blood mononuclear cells from that sample were used for TCR beta sequencing. The Qiagen DNeasy Blood Extraction Kit was used to extract genomic DNA from the blood cell samples. Broad study findings and their caveats: In a later analysis, HLA-associated TCR beta chains were found to be more clonally expanded and to have lower generation probabilities than equally common non-associated chains. In a later analysis, several top co-occurrence clusters were reported to appear linked to parvovirus B19, influenza, CMV and Epstein-Barr virus. According to the authors, the approach could potentially be generalized to other disease states and immunological phenotypes. A later genetic analysis reported fewer N-insertions in productive TCRs among donors in an Asian-associated ancestry cluster than the roughly 670-donor mean. Correlated functional status among segregating V segments might reflect linkage disequilibrium, but an unknown experimental factor could not be ruled out. Specific HLA alleles were associated with roughly 17,000 TCR beta sequences at a false discovery rate of 0.05 in a later analysis. A cluster of highly shared sequence variants was judged likely to represent a technical artifact of the sequencing pipeline. In both the original and validation cohorts, the classifier was reported to diagnose cytomegalovirus status with high specificity and sensitivity. Broadly in line with IMGT annotations, most TCR beta V segments showed up in productive rearrangements about 90% or about 30% of the time in an earlier analysis of several hundred of the donors. The study listed 150 to 200 TCR beta chains as associated with cytomegalovirus. When HLA alleles, especially DR and DQ, strongly co-occurred, attributing TCR associations to individual alleles was difficult. Most TCR sequences were seen in very few donors, while some public TCRs were found in many individuals. A later analysis found that TCR association rates varied across HLA loci, with DRB1 alleles showing the most associated TCRs and HLA-C alleles the fewest. In this cohort, only TCR beta chains were sequenced, and detectable features were limited by the absence of alpha or paired-chain data. An association between a missense DCLRE1C variant and V-gene and J-gene trimming of TCR beta chains was found in a later genetic analysis and replicated in an independent cohort. According to a later analysis, most CMV-associated TCR beta chains appeared to be HLA-restricted, and the HLA associations seemed to be driven largely by CMV exposure. Because counts were too low, 15 to 20 rarely observed V segments, including chromosome 9 orphons, were left out of the earlier analysis of 587 of the donors. Presence/absence analyses assumed roughly uniform sequencing depth across donors, an assumption that may not hold. Because HLA typing was unavailable for some donors at each locus, only the typed subset was used in association tests. A few of the identified cytomegalovirus-associated TCR beta chains were confirmed in vitro to be specific for cytomegalovirus antigens. A further reported finding was that TCR beta sequences accurately predicted the HLA-A and HLA-B alleles for most subjects in the first cohort. Some IMGT-functional V segments, including TRBV6-2 and TRBV6-3, could not be distinguished by the 87-base-pair reads and were therefore excluded. Immune exposure information for the cohort was limited to CMV serostatus.

The sequenced material came from PBMCs. The chain joins TRBV6-5 to TRBJ2-6, and 7 bases in between align with TRBD1. The TCR originated in a woman in her fifties or sixties in good health and CMV-seropositive. The nucleotide sequence is TGTGCCAGCAGTTCACAGGGGCCCGGGGCCAACGTCCTGACTTTC. Its product reads: CASSSQGPGANVLTF.